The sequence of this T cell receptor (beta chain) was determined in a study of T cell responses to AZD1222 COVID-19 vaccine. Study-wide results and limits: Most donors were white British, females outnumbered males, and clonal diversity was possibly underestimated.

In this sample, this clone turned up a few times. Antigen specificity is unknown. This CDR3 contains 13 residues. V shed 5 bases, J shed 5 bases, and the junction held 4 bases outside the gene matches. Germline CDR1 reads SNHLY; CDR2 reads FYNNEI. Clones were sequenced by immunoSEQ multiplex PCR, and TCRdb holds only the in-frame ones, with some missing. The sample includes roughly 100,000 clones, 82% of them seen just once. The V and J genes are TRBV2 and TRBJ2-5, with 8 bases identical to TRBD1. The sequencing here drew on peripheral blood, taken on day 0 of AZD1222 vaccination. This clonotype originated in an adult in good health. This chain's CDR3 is CASSQGQGETQYF. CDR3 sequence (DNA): TGTGCCAGCAGTCAAGGACAGGGCGAGACCCAGTACTTC.